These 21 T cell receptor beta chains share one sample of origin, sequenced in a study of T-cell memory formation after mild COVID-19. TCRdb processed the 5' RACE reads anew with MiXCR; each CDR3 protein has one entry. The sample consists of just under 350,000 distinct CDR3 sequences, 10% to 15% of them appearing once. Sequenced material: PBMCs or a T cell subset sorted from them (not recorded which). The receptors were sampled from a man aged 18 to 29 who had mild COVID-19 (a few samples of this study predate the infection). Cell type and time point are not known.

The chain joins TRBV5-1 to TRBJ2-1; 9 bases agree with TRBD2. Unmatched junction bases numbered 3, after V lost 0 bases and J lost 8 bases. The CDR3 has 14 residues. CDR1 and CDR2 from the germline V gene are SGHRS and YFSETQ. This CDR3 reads CASSLGGGGDEQFF. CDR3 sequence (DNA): TGCGCCAGCAGCTTGGGCGGGGGGGGTGATGAGCAGTTCTTC.

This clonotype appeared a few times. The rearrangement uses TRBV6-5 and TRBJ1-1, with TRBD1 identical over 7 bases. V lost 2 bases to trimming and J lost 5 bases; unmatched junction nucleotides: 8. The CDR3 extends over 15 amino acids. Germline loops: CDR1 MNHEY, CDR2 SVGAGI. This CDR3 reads CASSYRGGIGTEAFF. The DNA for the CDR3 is TGTGCCAGCAGTTACCGAGGGGGCATAGGGACTGAAGCTTTCTTT.

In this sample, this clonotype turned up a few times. Written as DNA, the CDR3 is TGTGCCAGCTCACCCGACGGGGCCAACGTCCTGACTTTC. Residues: CASSPDGANVLTF. The chain couples TRBV18 to TRBJ2-6; D remains ambiguous. The germline V gene encodes CDR1 KGHSH and CDR2 LQKENI. V lost 3 bases, J lost 4 bases, and 4 bases lay in between. The CDR3 contains 13 residues.

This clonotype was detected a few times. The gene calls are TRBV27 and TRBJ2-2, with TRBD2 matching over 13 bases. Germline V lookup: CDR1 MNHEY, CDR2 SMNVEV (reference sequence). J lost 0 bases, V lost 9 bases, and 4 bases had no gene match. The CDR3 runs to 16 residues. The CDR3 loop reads CASWTSGGANTGELFF. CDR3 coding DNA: TGTGCCAGTTGGACTAGCGGGGGAGCGAACACCGGGGAGCTGTTTTTT.

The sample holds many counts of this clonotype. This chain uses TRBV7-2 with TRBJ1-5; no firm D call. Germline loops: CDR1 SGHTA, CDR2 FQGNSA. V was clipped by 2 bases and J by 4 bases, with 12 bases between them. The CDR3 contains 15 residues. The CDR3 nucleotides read TGTGCCAGCAGCTTAAGTGGTACGGCGAATCAGCCCCAGCATTTT. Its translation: CASSLSGTANQPQHF.

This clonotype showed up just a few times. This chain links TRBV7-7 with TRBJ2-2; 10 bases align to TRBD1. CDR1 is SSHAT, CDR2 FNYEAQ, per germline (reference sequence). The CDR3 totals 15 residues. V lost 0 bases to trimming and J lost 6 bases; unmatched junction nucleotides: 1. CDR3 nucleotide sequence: TGTGCCAGCAGCTTAGCGACAGGGGGCTCCGGGGAGCTGTTTTTT. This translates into CASSLATGGSGELFF.

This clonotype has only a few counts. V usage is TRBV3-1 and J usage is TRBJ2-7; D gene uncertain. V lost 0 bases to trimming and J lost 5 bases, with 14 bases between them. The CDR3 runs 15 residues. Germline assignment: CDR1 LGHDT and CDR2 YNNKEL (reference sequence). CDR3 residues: CASSQDGMFRNEQYF. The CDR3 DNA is TGTGCCAGCAGCCAAGACGGCATGTTTCGCAACGAGCAGTACTTC.

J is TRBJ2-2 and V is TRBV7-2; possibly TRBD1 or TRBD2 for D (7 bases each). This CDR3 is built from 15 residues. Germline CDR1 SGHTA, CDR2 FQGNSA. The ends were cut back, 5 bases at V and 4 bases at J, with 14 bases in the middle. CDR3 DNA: TGTGCCAGCAGCCAGGGGGGGATGGGCACCGGGGAGCTGTTTTTT. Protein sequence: CASSQGGMGTGELFF. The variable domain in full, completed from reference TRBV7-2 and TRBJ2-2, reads GAGVSQSPSNKVTEKGKDVELRCDPISGHTALYWYRQSLGQGLEFLIYFQGNSAPDKSGLPSDRFSAERTGGSVSTLTIQRTQQEDSAVYLCASSQGGMGTGELFFGEGSRLTVL.

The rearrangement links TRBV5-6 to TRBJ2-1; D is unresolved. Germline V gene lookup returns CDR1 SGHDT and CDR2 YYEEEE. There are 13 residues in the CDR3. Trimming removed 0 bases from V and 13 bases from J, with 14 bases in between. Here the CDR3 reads CASSLALGLPQFF. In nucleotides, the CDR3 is TGTGCCAGCAGCTTGGCCTTGGGTCTTCCCCAGTTCTTC. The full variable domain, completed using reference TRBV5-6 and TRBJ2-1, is DAGVTQSPTHLIKTRGQQVTLRCSPKSGHDTVSWYQQALGQGPQFIFQYYEEEERQRGNFPDRFSGHQFPNYSSELNVNALLLGDSALYLCASSLALGLPQFFGPGTRLTVL.

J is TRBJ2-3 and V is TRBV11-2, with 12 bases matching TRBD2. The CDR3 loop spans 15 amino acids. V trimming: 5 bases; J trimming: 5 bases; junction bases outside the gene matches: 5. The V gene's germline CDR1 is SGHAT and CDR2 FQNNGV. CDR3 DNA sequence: TGTGCCAGCAGCGTGACTAGCGGGGGAGTAGATACGCAGTATTTT. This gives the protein CASSVTSGGVDTQYF.

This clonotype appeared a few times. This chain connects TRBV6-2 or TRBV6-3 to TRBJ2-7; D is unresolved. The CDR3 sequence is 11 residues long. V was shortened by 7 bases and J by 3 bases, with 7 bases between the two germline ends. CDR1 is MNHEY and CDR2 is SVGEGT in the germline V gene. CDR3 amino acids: CASKQGYEQYV. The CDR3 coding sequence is TGTGCCAGCAAGCAAGGCTACGAGCAGTACGTC.

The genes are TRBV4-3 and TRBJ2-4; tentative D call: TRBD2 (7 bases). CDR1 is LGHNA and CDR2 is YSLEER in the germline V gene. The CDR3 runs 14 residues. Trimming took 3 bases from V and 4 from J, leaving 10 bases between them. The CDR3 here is CASSQGGAKNIQYF. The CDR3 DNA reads TGCGCCAGCAGCCAGGGGGGGGCGAAAAACATTCAGTACTTC.

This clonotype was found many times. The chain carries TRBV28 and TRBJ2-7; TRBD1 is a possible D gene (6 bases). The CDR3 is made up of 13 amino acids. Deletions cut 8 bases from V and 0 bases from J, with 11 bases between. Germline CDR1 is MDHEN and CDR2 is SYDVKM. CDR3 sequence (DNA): TGTGCCAGCCAACTAGGGGGCTCCTACGAGCAGTACGTC. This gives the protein CASQLGGSYEQYV.

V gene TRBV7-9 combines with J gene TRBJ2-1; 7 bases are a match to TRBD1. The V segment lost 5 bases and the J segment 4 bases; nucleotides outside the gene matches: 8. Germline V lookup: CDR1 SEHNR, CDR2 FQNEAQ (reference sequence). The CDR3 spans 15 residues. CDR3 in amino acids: CASSKKGTAYNEQFF. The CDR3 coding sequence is TGTGCCAGCAGCAAAAAAGGGACAGCTTACAATGAGCAGTTCTTC.

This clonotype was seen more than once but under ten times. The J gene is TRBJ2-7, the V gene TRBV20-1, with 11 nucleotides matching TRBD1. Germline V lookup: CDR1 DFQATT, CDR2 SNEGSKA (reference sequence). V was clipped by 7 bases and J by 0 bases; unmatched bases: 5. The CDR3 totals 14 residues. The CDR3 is CSVTDRGHSYEQYF. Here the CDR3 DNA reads TGCAGTGTCACGGACAGGGGGCACTCCTACGAGCAGTACTTC.

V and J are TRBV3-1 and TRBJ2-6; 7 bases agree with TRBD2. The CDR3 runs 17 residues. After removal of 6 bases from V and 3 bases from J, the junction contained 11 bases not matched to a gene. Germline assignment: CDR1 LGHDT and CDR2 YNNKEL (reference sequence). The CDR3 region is CASRYLGGADGANVLTF. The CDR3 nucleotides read TGTGCCAGCAGGTACTTGGGAGGGGCGGATGGGGCCAACGTCCTGACTTTC.

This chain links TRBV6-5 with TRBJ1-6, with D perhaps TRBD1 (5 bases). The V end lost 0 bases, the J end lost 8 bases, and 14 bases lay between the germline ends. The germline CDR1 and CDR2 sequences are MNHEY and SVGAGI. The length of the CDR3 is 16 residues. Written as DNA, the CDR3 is TGTGCCAGCAGTTACTCCGGGCAGGGTAGAGATTCACCCCTCCACTTT. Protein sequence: CASSYSGQGRDSPLHF.

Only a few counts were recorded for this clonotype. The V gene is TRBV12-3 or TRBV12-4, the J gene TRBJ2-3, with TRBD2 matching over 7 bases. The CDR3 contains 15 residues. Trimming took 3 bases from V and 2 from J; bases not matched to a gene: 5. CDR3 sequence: CASSFTLADTDTQYF. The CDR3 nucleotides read TGTGCCAGCAGTTTTACCCTAGCGGACACAGATACGCAGTATTTT.

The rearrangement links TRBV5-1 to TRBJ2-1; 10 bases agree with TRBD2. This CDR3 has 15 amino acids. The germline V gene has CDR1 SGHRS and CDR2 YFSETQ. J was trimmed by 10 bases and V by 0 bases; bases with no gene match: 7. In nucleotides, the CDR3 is TGCGCCAGCAGCTTGGGCAGCGGGGGGGACAGGGAGCAGTTCTTC. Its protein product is CASSLGSGGDREQFF.

CDR3 amino acids: CASSQDPTGSYEQYF. CDR3 bases: TGTGCCAGCAGCCAAGATCCGACAGGGTCCTACGAGCAGTACTTC. The J gene is TRBJ2-7, the V gene TRBV4-2; 7 bases agree with TRBD1. With 0 bases clipped from V and 1 base from J, the junction kept 3 bases outside the gene matches. Germline CDR1 reads LGHNA; CDR2 reads YNFKEQ. The CDR3 covers 15 residues.

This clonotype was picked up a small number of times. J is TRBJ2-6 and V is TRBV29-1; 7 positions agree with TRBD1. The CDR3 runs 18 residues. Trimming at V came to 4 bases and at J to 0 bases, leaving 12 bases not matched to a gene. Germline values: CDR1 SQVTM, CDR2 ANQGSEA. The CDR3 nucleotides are TGCAGCGTTGGCAACTTAGGGGGCCAGAGCTCTGGGGCCAACGTCCTGACTTTC. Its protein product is CSVGNLGGQSSGANVLTF.